The T cell receptor (beta chain) under discussion was sequenced for a study of post-analysis software for immune sequencing data. Overall study findings and caveats: Five TRBV segments, including TRBV5-6, TRBV5-1 and TRBV20-1, were more frequent in patients than controls.

The CDR3 sequence is 14 residues long. Germline V CDR1 and CDR2: SNHLY, FYNNEI. Trimming at V came to 7 bases and at J to 2 bases, leaving 5 bases not matched to a gene. Of note for this clonotype: Its antigen is currently unknown.

Unique molecular identifiers were carried by the TCR beta cDNA libraries. One entry per CDR3 protein results from TCRdb running MiXCR on the PCR reads. The sample includes more than 450,000 distinct CDR3 sequences, around 34% seen only once; the top ten take around 5.9%. This sequence was found in a girl aged 2-17 years with multiple sclerosis. The specimen sequenced was blood. This chain uses TRBV2 with TRBJ2-5; 9 bases line up with TRBD2. CDR3 amino acids: CASMGGGGQETQYF. The CDR3, as DNA: TGTGCCAGCATGGGCGGGGGGGGTCAAGAGACCCAGTACTTC.